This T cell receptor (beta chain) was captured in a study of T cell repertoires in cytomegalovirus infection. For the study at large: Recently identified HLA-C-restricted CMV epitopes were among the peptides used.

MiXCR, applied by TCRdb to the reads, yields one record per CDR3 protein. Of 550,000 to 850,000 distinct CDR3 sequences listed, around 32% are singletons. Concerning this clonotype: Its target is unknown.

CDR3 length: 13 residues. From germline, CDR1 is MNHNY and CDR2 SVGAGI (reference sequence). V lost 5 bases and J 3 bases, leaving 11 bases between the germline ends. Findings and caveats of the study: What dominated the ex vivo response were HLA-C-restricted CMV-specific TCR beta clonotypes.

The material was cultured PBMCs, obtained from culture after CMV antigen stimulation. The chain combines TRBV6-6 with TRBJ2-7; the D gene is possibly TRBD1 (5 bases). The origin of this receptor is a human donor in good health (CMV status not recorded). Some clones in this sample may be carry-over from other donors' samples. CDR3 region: CASSPGHFYEQYF. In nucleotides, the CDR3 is TGTGCCAGCAGTCCCGGACATTTCTACGAGCAGTACTTC.